These 10 T cell receptor beta chains share one sample of origin, sequenced in a study of CXCR3-negative and CXCR3-positive naive CD8 T cells (dated by TCRdb to about 2019). Data came from a NextSeq 550. The Human TCR Profiling Kit (MiLaboratory) was used to make UMI-labeled 5' RACE TRB cDNA libraries. After TCRdb reprocessed the reads, each CDR3 protein sequence was kept as one row, without DNA. For this sample, the table gives about 9,600 distinct CDR3 sequences. Of the sample, roughly 1% is held by the ten largest clones. Sequences were obtained from naive CXCR3- CD8+ T cells from blood. According to the study, the label for this sample's cell subset or site signals: CD45RO-CCR7+CD27+CD95- naive CD8+ T cells lacking CXCR3 (TNR3-). The receptors shown here come from a human donor in good health. Some clones in this sample may be carry-over from other donors' samples.

According to its frequency, this clonotype is medium-sized. V and J are TRBV5-6 and TRBJ2-1. Germline CDR1 and CDR2: SGHDT and YYEEEE. The CDR3 consists of 11 residues. The chain's CDR3 is CASSFVYEQFF.

The genes are TRBV9 and TRBJ2-1. The CDR3 runs 11 residues. Germline V gives CDR1 SGDLS, CDR2 YYNGEE. The CDR3 loop is CASSVSNEQFF. Combining the CDR3 with reference TRBV9 and TRBJ2-1 gives the whole variable domain DSGVTQTPKHLITATGQRVTLRCSPRSGDLSVYWYQQSLDQGLQFLIQYYNGEERAKGNILERFSAQQFPDLHSELNLSSLELGDSALYFCASSVSNEQFFGPGTRLTVL.

This clonotype counts as medium-sized by frequency. The V gene is TRBV25-1, the J gene TRBJ1-1. This CDR3 spans 15 amino acids. The germline V gene encodes CDR1 MGHDK and CDR2 SYGVNS. CDR3 amino acids: CASSESSQVNTEAFF.

Its frequency marks this clonotype as medium-sized. The chain uses TRBV10-3 and TRBJ1-1; the D call of TRBD1 rests on TCRdb alone, since no DNA is present to check it. Germline CDR1 reads ENHRY; CDR2 reads SYGVKD. The length of the CDR3 is 14 residues. This CDR3 reads CAISEVGASAEAFF.

CDR3 in amino acids: CSARSLALISSYNEQFF. J is TRBJ2-1 and V is TRBV20-1. CDR1 is DFQATT, CDR2 SNEGSKA, per germline (reference sequence). CDR3 length: 17 amino acids.

The chain employs TRBV6-5 and TRBJ2-1; TCRdb proposes TRBD2, but this gene call is untestable without DNA. Germline V gene sequence: CDR1 MNHEY, CDR2 SVGAGI. This CDR3 has 14 amino acids. The chain's CDR3 is CASSLAYRNNEQFF.

Measured by frequency, this clonotype is medium-sized. The chain has TRBV4-1 and TRBJ2-1; TCRdb picks TRBD2, but there is no DNA to check that call. This CDR3 is built from 15 residues. Germline CDR1 is MGHRA and CDR2 is YSYEKL. The CDR3 here is CASSQAPAGGGEQFF.

This clonotype is identified as medium-sized from frequency. The genes are TRBV27 and TRBJ2-1; the D gene TCRdb calls, TRBD1, cannot be checked with no DNA. The CDR3 totals 13 residues. CDR1 is MNHEY and CDR2 is SMNVEV in the germline V gene (reference sequence). The CDR3 sequence is CASSLGGGNEQFF.

In terms of frequency, this clonotype is medium-sized. The chain links TRBV29-1 to TRBJ1-1; TCRdb picks TRBD1, but there is no DNA to check that call. In germline, CDR1 is SQVTM, CDR2 ANQGSEA. This CDR3 is 12 amino acids long. CDR3 protein: CSTHRGETEAFF. The whole variable domain, remainder taken from reference TRBV29-1 and TRBJ1-1, is SAVISQKPSRDICQRGTSLTIQCQVDSQVTMMFWYRQQPGQSLTLIATANQGSEATYESGFVIDKFPISRPNLTFSTLTVSNMSPEDSSIYLCSTHRGETEAFFGQGTRLTVV.

This sequence joins TRBV28 and TRBJ2-7; TCRdb's assignment of TRBD1 cannot be checked, as there is no DNA. The CDR3 runs 13 residues. CDR1 is MDHEN, CDR2 SYDVKM, per germline. The CDR3 loop is CASSPTVPYEQYF.